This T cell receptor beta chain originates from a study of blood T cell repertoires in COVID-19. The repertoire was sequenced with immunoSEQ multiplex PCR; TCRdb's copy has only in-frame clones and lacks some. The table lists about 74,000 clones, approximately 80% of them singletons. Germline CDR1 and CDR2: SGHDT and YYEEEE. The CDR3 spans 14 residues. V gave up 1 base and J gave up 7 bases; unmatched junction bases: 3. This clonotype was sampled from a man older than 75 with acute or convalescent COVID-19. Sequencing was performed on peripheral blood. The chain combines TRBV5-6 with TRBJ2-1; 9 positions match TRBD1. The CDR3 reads CASSLRTGENEQFF. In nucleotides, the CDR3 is TGTGCCAGCAGCTTGAGGACAGGGGAAAATGAGCAGTTCTTC.